Given below is one T cell receptor beta chain in context. Its antigen is as yet unknown. PCR used 60 Vbeta primers and 13 Jbeta primers. Some clones are missing from TCRdb's copy, which holds only in-frame ones; the method was immunoSEQ multiplex PCR. The table records 150,000 to 200,000 clones, approximately 73% of them present only once. This record belongs to a study of cytomegalovirus exposure and HLA in healthy donors. Findings and limits, study-wide: Using a false discovery rate of 0.05, a later analysis showed that fewer than 20,000 TCR beta sequences were associated with HLA alleles. Analyses of presence/absence relied on an assumption of roughly uniform sequencing depth across donors. Most observed TCR sequences were rare, whereas some public TCRs were detected in many donors. Excluded: some indistinguishable V segments such as TRBV6-2 and TRBV6-3.

The CDR3 loop spans 13 amino acids. Trimming at V came to 3 bases and at J to 3 bases, leaving 3 bases not matched to a gene. Germline V gene data show CDR1 as SQVTM and CDR2 as ANQGSEA. This chain uses TRBV29-1 with TRBJ2-7; 9 bases map to TRBD1. The clonotype comes from a young man in good health and CMV-seropositive. What was sequenced was PBMCs. The CDR3: CSVEATGGYEQYF. In nucleotides, the CDR3 is TGCAGCGTTGAGGCGACAGGGGGCTACGAGCAGTACTTC.